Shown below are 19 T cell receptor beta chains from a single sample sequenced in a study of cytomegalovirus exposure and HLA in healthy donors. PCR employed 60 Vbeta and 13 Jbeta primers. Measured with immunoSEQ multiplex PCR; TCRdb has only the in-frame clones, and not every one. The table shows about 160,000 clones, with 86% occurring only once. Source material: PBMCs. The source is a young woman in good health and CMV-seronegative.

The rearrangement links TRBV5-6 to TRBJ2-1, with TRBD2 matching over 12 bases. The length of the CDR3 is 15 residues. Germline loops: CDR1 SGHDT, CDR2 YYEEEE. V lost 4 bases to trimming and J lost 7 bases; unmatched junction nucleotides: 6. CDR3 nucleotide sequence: TGTGCCAGCAGCCCTACTAGCGGGGGGTCAAATGAGCAGTTCTTC. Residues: CASSPTSGGSNEQFF. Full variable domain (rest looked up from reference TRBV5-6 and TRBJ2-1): DAGVTQSPTHLIKTRGQQVTLRCSPKSGHDTVSWYQQALGQGPQFIFQYYEEEERQRGNFPDRFSGHQFPNYSSELNVNALLLGDSALYLCASSPTSGGSNEQFFGPGTRLTVL.

The CDR3 coding sequence is TGTGCCAGCAGTTTTCCCCCCCTGCAGTACTTC. This gives the protein CASSFPPLQYF. V gene TRBV28 combines with J gene TRBJ2-5, with unresolved D. The V gene's germline CDR1 is MDHEN and CDR2 SYDVKM. The CDR3 extends over 11 amino acids. The V end was cut by 3 bases, the J end by 11 bases, with 10 bases between. Full variable domain (missing parts from reference TRBV28 and TRBJ2-5): DVKVTQSSRYLVKRTGEKVFLECVQDMDHENMFWYRQDPGLGLRLIYFSYDVKMKEKGDIPEGYSVSREKKERFSLILESASTNQTSMYLCASSFPPLQYFGPGTRLLVL.

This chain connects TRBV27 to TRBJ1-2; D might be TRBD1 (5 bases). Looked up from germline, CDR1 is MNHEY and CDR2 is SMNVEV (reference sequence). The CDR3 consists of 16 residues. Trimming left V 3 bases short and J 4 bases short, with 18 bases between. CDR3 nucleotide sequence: TGTGCCAGCAGTTTCGGGATCGGGGCGGGAATCTATGGCTACACCTTC. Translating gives CASSFGIGAGIYGYTF.

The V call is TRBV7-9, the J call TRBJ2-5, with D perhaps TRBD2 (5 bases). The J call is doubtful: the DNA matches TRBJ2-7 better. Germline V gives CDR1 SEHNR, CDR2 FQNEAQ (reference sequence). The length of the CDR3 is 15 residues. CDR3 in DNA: TGTGCCAGCAGCTTAGCGAGCGGATTTGTCCACGAGCAGTACTTC. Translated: CASSLASGFVHEQYF.

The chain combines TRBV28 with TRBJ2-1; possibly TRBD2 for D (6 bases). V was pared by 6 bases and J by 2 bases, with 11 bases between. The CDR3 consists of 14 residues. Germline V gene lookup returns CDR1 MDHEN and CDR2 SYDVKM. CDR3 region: CASRSRGTYNEQFF. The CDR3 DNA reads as TGTGCCAGCAGATCTCGCGGGACCTACAATGAGCAGTTCTTC.

The CDR3: CASSYDPTTTGELFF. The CDR3 nucleotides read TGTGCCAGCAGTTACGACCCCACGACTACCGGGGAGCTGTTTTTT. The chain couples TRBV6-5 to TRBJ2-2; D uncertain. This CDR3 region has 15 residues. Germline values: CDR1 MNHEY, CDR2 SVGAGI. V lost 2 bases and J 5 bases, leaving 12 bases between the germline ends.

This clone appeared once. The DNA for the CDR3 is TGTGCCAGCAGGGTACTGACTAGCGGAGGGCAGGAGACCCAGTACTTC. This gives the protein CASRVLTSGGQETQYF. This sequence joins TRBV27 and TRBJ2-5; TRBD2 matches at 9 bases. This CDR3 has 16 amino acids. The germline CDR1 and CDR2 sequences are MNHEY and SMNVEV (reference sequence). Unmatched junction bases numbered 13, after V lost 6 bases and J lost 5 bases.

The CDR3 region has the DNA TGTGCCAGTAGGGGAGGACTAGCGGGAACCTACGAGCAGTACTTC. It yields the protein CASRGGLAGTYEQYF. V and J are TRBV19 and TRBJ2-7; TRBD2 matches at 12 bases. The CDR3 consists of 15 residues. Trimming took 6 bases from V and 2 from J; bases not matched to a gene: 5. The germline V gene encodes CDR1 LNHDA and CDR2 SQIVND (reference sequence).

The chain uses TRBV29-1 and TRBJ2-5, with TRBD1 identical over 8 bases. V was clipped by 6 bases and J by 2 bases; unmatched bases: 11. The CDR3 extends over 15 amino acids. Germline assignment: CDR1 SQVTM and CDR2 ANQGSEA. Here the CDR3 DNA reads TGCAGCGTCGCTCCCGGGACAGGCGTTCAAGAGACCCAGTACTTC. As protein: CSVAPGTGVQETQYF.

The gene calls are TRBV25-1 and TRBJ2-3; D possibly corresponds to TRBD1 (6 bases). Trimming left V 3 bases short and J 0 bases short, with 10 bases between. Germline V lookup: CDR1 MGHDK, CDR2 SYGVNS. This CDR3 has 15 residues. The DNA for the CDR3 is TGTGCCAGCAGTGAGACAGGCCGTAGCACAGATACGCAGTATTTT. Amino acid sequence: CASSETGRSTDTQYF.

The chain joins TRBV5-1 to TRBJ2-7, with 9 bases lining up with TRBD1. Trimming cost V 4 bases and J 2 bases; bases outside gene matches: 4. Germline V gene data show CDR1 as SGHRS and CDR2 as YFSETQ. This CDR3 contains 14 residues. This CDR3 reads CASSLGTGTYEQYF. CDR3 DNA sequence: TGCGCCAGCAGCCTAGGGACAGGGACCTACGAGCAGTACTTC.

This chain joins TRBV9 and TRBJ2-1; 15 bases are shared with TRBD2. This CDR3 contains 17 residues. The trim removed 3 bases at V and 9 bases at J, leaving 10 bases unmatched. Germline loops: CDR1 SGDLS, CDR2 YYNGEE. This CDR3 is CASSEGLAGGPYSEQFF. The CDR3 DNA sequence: TGTGCCAGCAGCGAAGGACTAGCGGGAGGGCCGTATAGTGAGCAGTTCTTC.

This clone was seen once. The CDR3 loop reads CASSLGFRTSEYNEQFF. The CDR3 nucleotides are TGTGCCAGCAGCTTAGGATTTAGGACTAGCGAGTACAATGAGCAGTTCTTC. V is TRBV7-3 and J is TRBJ2-1, with 9 nucleotides matching TRBD2. Germline assignment: CDR1 SGHTA and CDR2 FQGTGA. V lost 2 bases to trimming and J lost 4 bases; unmatched junction nucleotides: 9. CDR3 length equals 17 residues.

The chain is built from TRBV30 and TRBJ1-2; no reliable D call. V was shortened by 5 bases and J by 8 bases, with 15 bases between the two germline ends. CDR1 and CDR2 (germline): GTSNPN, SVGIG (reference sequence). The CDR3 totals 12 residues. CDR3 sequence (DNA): TGTGCCTGGGCCCCGCTCGATCGGGGCTACACCTTC. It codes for CAWAPLDRGYTF. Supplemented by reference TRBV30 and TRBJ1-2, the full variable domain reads SQTIHQWPATLVQPVGSPLSLECTVEGTSNPNLYWYRQAAGRGLQLLFYSVGIGQISSEVPQNLSASRPQDRQFILSSKKLLLSDSGFYLCAWAPLDRGYTFGSGTRLTVV.

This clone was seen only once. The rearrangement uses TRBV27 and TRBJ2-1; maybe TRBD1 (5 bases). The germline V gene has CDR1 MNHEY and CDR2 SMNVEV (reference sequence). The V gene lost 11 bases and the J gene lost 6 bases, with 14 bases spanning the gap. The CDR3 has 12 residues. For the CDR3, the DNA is TGTGCCGGCACCGACAGTTTCAATGAGCAGTTCTTC. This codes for CAGTDSFNEQFF.

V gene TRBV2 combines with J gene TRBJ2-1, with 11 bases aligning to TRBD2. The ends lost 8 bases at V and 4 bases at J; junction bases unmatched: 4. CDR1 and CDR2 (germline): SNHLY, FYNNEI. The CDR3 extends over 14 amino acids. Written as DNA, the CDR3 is TGTGCCAGCCAGGGACTAGCGGTTTACAATGAGCAGTTCTTC. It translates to CASQGLAVYNEQFF.

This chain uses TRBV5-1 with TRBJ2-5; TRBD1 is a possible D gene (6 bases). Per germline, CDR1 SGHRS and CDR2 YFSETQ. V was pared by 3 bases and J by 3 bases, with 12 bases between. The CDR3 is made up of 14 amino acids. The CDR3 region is CASSSGQPEETQYF. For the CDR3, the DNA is TGCGCCAGCAGCTCTGGACAGCCCGAAGAGACCCAGTACTTC.

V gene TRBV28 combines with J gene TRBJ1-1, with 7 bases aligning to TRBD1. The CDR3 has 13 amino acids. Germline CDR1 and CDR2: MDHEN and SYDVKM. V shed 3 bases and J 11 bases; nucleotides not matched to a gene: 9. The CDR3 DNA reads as TGTGCCAGCAGTTTGGGACAGTCGTTGCGGGCTTTCTTT. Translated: CASSLGQSLRAFF. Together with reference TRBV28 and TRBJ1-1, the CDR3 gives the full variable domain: DVKVTQSSRYLVKRTGEKVFLECVQDMDHENMFWYRQDPGLGLRLIYFSYDVKMKEKGDIPEGYSVSREKKERFSLILESASTNQTSMYLCASSLGQSLRAFFGQGTRLTVV.

CDR3 sequence reads: CASSQEATGHGYTF. CDR3 bases: TGCGCCAGCAGCCAAGAAGCAACAGGGCACGGCTACACCTTC. The chain has TRBV4-1 and TRBJ1-2, with D possibly matching TRBD1 (6 bases). CDR3 length: 14 amino acids. V was trimmed by 0 bases and J by 8 bases, leaving 13 bases between them. Looked up from germline, CDR1 is MGHRA and CDR2 is YSYEKL.